A selection of T cell receptor beta chains follows, all from one sample in a study of T-cell memory formation after mild COVID-19. TCRdb independently ran MiXCR on the 5' RACE reads; one entry per CDR3 protein. Of roughly 150,000 distinct CDR3 sequences listed, 10% to 15% are singletons. The sequencing sample was made of PBMCs or a T cell subset sorted from them (not recorded which). Receptors were obtained from a man aged 18 to 30 who had mild COVID-19 (a few samples of this study predate the infection). Cell type and time point are not known. Both conserved end residues are part of each CDR3. D genes are given only for firm matches. Clone size is shown for a subset of rows, as once, few, many or a class of expanded clone.

j_gene,d_gene,abundance,v_gene,CDR3aa,CDR3nt
TRBJ2-5,NA,few,TRBV7-2,CASSFQGGEETQYF,TGTGCCAGCAGCTTCCAGGGAGGAGAAGAGACCCAGTACTTC
TRBJ2-5,NA,few,TRBV5-1,CASSSNDYQETQYF,TGCGCCAGCAGCTCCAACGATTACCAAGAGACCCAGTACTTC
TRBJ2-1,TRBD1,NA,TRBV5-4,CASSYRDRGQNEQFF,TGTGCCAGCAGCTATCGGGACAGGGGGCAAAATGAGCAGTTCTTC
TRBJ2-5,TRBD1,NA,TRBV19,CASSIGAGGHIETQYF,TGTGCCAGTAGTATAGGCGCAGGGGGTCATATAGAGACCCAGTACTTC
TRBJ2-5,NA,NA,TRBV29-1,CSVQSWVDQETQYF,TGCAGCGTTCAATCGTGGGTAGACCAAGAGACCCAGTACTTC
TRBJ1-4,NA,few,TRBV12-3/TRBV12-4,CASSFIRGREKLFF,TGTGCCAGCAGTTTTATAAGAGGGAGGGAAAAACTGTTTTTT
TRBJ1-1,NA,NA,TRBV10-3,CAISEVEAEAFF,TGTGCCATCAGCGAAGTGGAGGCTGAAGCTTTCTTT
TRBJ2-5,NA,NA,TRBV7-7,CASSPVEGAQYQETQYF,TGTGCCAGCAGCCCCGTAGAAGGAGCACAGTACCAAGAGACCCAGTACTTC
TRBJ1-3,NA,NA,TRBV4-3,CASSPAGSSGNTIYF,TGCGCCAGCAGCCCGGCAGGATCCTCTGGAAACACCATATATTTT
TRBJ2-5,NA,NA,TRBV25-1,CASSDPVGGAGETQYF,TGTGCCAGCAGTGACCCCGTTGGGGGGGCGGGGGAGACCCAGTACTTC
TRBJ1-2,NA,NA,TRBV7-3,CASSDRDATRYTF,TGTGCCAGCAGTGACCGGGACGCCACGAGGTACACCTTC
TRBJ1-2,NA,NA,TRBV4-3,CASSQDKQGYTF,TGCGCCAGCAGCCAAGATAAGCAGGGCTACACCTTC
TRBJ1-2,NA,NA,TRBV5-1,CATRYGYTF,TGCGCCACCCGCTATGGCTACACCTTC
TRBJ1-1,NA,few,TRBV5-1,CASSLVFSWGTEAFF,TGCGCCAGCAGCTTGGTGTTCAGCTGGGGCACTGAAGCTTTCTTT
TRBJ1-2,NA,few,TRBV9,CASSVSGGSYGYTF,TGTGCCAGCAGCGTAAGCGGGGGTAGCTATGGCTACACCTTC
TRBJ2-5,NA,NA,TRBV6-5,CASSPPGTETQYF,TGTGCCAGCAGTCCCCCGGGCACCGAGACCCAGTACTTC
TRBJ2-1,NA,few,TRBV6-2/TRBV6-3,CASSYLRSYNEQFF,TGTGCCAGCAGCTATTTGCGCTCCTACAATGAGCAGTTCTTC
TRBJ2-1,NA,NA,TRBV6-1,CASSVPRLDRYNEQFF,TGTGCCAGCAGTGTCCCCCGACTGGATCGTTACAATGAGCAGTTCTTC
TRBJ2-1,NA,NA,TRBV5-1,CASSPTDVNYEQFF,TGCGCCAGCAGCCCAACGGACGTAAATTATGAGCAGTTCTTC
TRBJ1-1,NA,NA,TRBV7-9,CASSAVRGLYAFF,TGTGCCAGCAGCGCCGTTAGGGGTCTTTACGCTTTCTTT
TRBJ2-5,TRBD1,few,TRBV27,CASSSRQGLETQYF,TGTGCCAGCAGTTCAAGACAGGGGCTGGAGACCCAGTACTTC
TRBJ2-1,NA,few,TRBV4-1,CASSHPTVAPGEQFF,TGCGCCAGCAGCCATCCCACCGTAGCCCCCGGTGAGCAGTTCTTC
TRBJ1-4,NA,NA,TRBV7-2,CASSLMAGEKLFF,TGTGCCAGCAGCTTAATGGCAGGTGAAAAACTGTTTTTT
TRBJ2-3,NA,few,TRBV12-3/TRBV12-4,CASSYYGADTQYF,TGTGCCAGCAGTTATTACGGAGCAGATACGCAGTATTTT
TRBJ2-3,NA,NA,TRBV20-1,CSARVPSDTQYF,TGCAGTGCTAGAGTCCCCAGTGATACGCAGTATTTT
TRBJ2-5,NA,NA,TRBV11-2,CASSLGGRGFAGETQYF,TGTGCCAGCAGCTTAGGGGGTCGTGGGTTCGCGGGGGAGACCCAGTACTTC
TRBJ1-1,NA,NA,TRBV7-9,CASSPVGGPKTTWHAFF,TGTGCCAGCAGCCCAGTGGGGGGGCCGAAAACTACTTGGCACGCTTTCTTT
TRBJ2-3,NA,few,TRBV2,CASVKVDTQYF,TGTGCCAGCGTAAAGGTAGATACGCAGTATTTT
TRBJ2-3,NA,few,TRBV6-2/TRBV6-3,CASSYEAATSTDTQYF,TGTGCCAGCAGTTACGAAGCGGCTACTAGCACAGATACGCAGTATTTT
TRBJ1-6,NA,NA,TRBV4-1,CASSQQPRGVDSPLHF,TGCGCCAGCAGCCAGCAACCCAGGGGAGTTGATTCACCCCTCCACTTT
TRBJ2-2,NA,few,TRBV2,CASRYYDTGELFF,TGTGCCAGCAGGTACTACGACACCGGGGAGCTGTTTTTT
TRBJ2-3,NA,few,TRBV7-3,CASSPPGRIRQYF,TGTGCCAGCAGTCCCCCAGGGCGGATCCGCCAGTATTTT
TRBJ2-7,NA,few,TRBV4-1,CASSQDFLKSYEQYF,TGCGCCAGCAGCCAAGACTTTCTGAAGTCCTACGAGCAGTACTTC
TRBJ1-3,NA,few,TRBV12-3/TRBV12-4,CASSLVLGDRSGNTIYF,TGTGCCAGCAGTTTAGTCCTTGGGGATCGCTCTGGAAACACCATATATTTT
TRBJ2-3,NA,NA,TRBV7-6,CASSPRTPPSTDTQYF,TGTGCCAGCAGCCCCCGGACACCCCCATCTACAGATACGCAGTATTTT
TRBJ2-2,NA,few,TRBV4-3,CASSQEKTGDYTGELFF,TGCGCCAGCAGCCAAGAAAAGACCGGGGATTACACCGGGGAGCTGTTTTTT
TRBJ2-7,NA,few,TRBV7-2,CASSLRLAGLGSPYEQYF,TGTGCCAGCAGCTTAAGGTTGGCAGGGCTGGGTTCCCCCTACGAGCAGTACTTC
TRBJ1-1,NA,few,TRBV20-1,CSALVGTEAFF,TGCAGTGCCCTAGTTGGCACTGAAGCTTTCTTT
TRBJ2-7,NA,NA,TRBV27,CASSFQGRQYF,TGTGCCAGCAGTTTTCAAGGGCGGCAGTACTTC
TRBJ2-3,NA,NA,TRBV11-3,CASSSPSTDTQYF,TGTGCCAGCAGCTCCCCCAGCACAGATACGCAGTATTTT
TRBJ1-5,TRBD1,NA,TRBV4-1,CASSQDSGTGGQPQHF,TGCGCCAGCAGCCAAGATAGTGGGACAGGGGGTCAGCCCCAGCATTTT
TRBJ2-1,NA,few,TRBV5-1,CASSLPQGIYNEQFF,TGCGCCAGCAGCTTGCCTCAGGGGATCTACAATGAGCAGTTCTTC
TRBJ1-1,NA,NA,TRBV5-1,CASRLTSENTEAFF,TGCGCCAGCCGCCTTACCTCAGAGAACACTGAAGCTTTCTTT
TRBJ1-5,TRBD1,NA,TRBV7-2,CASSSQGTSNQPQHF,TGTGCCAGCAGCTCACAGGGGACTAGCAATCAGCCCCAGCATTTT
TRBJ1-1,TRBD1,many,TRBV12-3/TRBV12-4,CASSSGQGITEAFF,TGTGCCAGCAGTTCCGGACAGGGTATCACTGAAGCTTTCTTT
TRBJ1-2,NA,NA,TRBV7-2,CASSPQGTGGYGYTF,TGTGCCAGCAGTCCTCAGGGAACCGGAGGCTATGGCTACACCTTC
TRBJ1-2,NA,few,TRBV12-3/TRBV12-4,CASSPEGFYGYTF,TGTGCCAGCAGCCCCGAGGGGTTCTATGGCTACACCTTC
TRBJ2-5,TRBD1,few,TRBV7-3,CASSERTGWQETQYF,TGTGCCAGCAGCGAACGGACAGGGTGGCAAGAGACCCAGTACTTC
TRBJ2-7,NA,NA,TRBV6-5,CASSYASATYEQYF,TGTGCCAGCAGTTACGCCAGCGCTACATACGAGCAGTACTTC
TRBJ1-1,NA,NA,TRBV5-1,CASSLVVTPRGTEAFF,TGCGCCAGCAGCTTGGTCGTGACGCCCCGGGGCACTGAAGCTTTCTTT
TRBJ1-6,NA,few,TRBV4-1,CASSHPTGRDNSPLHF,TGCGCCAGCAGCCACCCCACCGGGAGGGATAATTCACCCCTCCACTTT
TRBJ2-3,NA,few,TRBV7-9,CASSTIGGGSTDTQYF,TGTGCCAGCAGCACCATAGGCGGGGGCTCCACAGATACGCAGTATTTT
TRBJ1-4,NA,many,TRBV7-9,CASSLAVGEKLFF,TGTGCCAGCAGCTTAGCGGTGGGGGAAAAACTGTTTTTT
TRBJ2-1,NA,NA,TRBV29-1,CSGSYNEQFF,TGCAGCGGCTCCTACAATGAGCAGTTCTTC
TRBJ2-1,NA,NA,TRBV20-1,CSARGSEDSLQREQFF,TGCAGTGCCAGGGGATCGGAGGACTCGTTACAGAGAGAGCAGTTCTTC
TRBJ2-3,TRBD1,NA,TRBV25-1,CASSELRQGDTQYF,TGTGCCAGCAGTGAACTCCGACAGGGGGATACGCAGTATTTT
TRBJ2-6,NA,few,TRBV15,CATSIGSAGANVLTF,TGTGCCACCAGCATAGGGTCGGCTGGGGCCAACGTCCTGACTTTC